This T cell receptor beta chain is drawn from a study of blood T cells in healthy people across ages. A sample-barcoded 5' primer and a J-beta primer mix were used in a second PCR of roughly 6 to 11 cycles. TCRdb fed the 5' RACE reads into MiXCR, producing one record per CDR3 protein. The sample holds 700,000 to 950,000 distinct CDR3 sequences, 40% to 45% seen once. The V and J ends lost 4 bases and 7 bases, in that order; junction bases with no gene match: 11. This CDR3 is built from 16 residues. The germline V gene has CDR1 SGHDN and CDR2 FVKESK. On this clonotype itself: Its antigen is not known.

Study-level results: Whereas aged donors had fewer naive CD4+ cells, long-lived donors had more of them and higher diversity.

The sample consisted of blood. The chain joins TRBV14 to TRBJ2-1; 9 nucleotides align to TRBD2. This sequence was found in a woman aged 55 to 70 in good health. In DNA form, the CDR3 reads TGTGCCAGCAGCCGCATAGCGGGGGCGTTTTCGAATGAGCAGTTCTTC. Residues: CASSRIAGAFSNEQFF. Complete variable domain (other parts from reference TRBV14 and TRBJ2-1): EAGVTQFPSHSVIEKGQTVTLRCDPISGHDNLYWYRRVMGKEIKFLLHFVKESKQDESGMPNNRFLAERTGGTYSTLKVQPAELEDSGVYFCASSRIAGAFSNEQFFGPGTRLTVL.